The next 23 T cell receptor beta chains were all read from a single sample in a study of T cell responses to AZD1222 COVID-19 vaccine. Data came from immunoSEQ multiplex PCR; TCRdb stores just in-frame clones and leaves some out. Here the sample spans 150,000 to 200,000 clones, 85% to 90% being singletons. The sample in question was peripheral blood, obtained on day 0 of AZD1222 vaccination. The receptors derive from an adult in good health.

The chain joins TRBV10-2 to TRBJ2-7; D might be TRBD1 or TRBD2, each matching 5 bases. V dropped 4 bases and J dropped 4 bases, with 17 bases sitting between them. CDR3 length: 15 residues. CDR1 is WSHSY and CDR2 is SAAADI in the germline V gene. DNA of the CDR3: TGCGCCAGCAGTGTCGACAGAACGGGATTTTACGAGCAGTACTTC. Translating gives CASSVDRTGFYEQYF.

This clone was recorded once. This rearrangement joins TRBV2 to TRBJ2-2; the match to TRBD1 covers 8 bases. This CDR3 comprises 15 residues. CDR1 is SNHLY and CDR2 is FYNNEI in the germline V gene. The J segment lost 7 bases and the V segment lost 3 bases, leaving 7 bases of the junction unmatched. In nucleotides, the CDR3 is TGTGCCAGCAGTGATGGTGACAGGGGTTACGGGGAGCTGTTTTTT. This codes for CASSDGDRGYGELFF. The variable domain in full, with the rest retrieved from reference TRBV2 and TRBJ2-2, is EPEVTQTPSHQVTQMGQEVILRCVPISNHLYFYWYRQILGQKVEFLVSFYNNEISEKSEIFDDQFSVERPDGSNFTLKIRSTKLEDSAMYFCASSDGDRGYGELFFGEGSRLTVL.

This chain joins TRBV28 and TRBJ2-4; 9 bases are a match to TRBD2. From germline, CDR1 is MDHEN and CDR2 SYDVKM. Trimming removed 6 bases from V and 5 bases from J; junction bases left unmatched: 17. The CDR3 loop spans 18 amino acids. The chain's CDR3 is CASSPQGLARLAENIQYF. CDR3 bases: TGTGCCAGCAGCCCCCAGGGGCTCGCCCGACTAGCGGAAAACATTCAGTACTTC.

The chain combines TRBV27 with TRBJ2-7; 8 bases match TRBD1. The CDR3 sequence is 13 residues long. With 2 bases clipped from V and 7 bases from J, the junction kept 4 bases outside the gene matches. Germline V gene lookup returns CDR1 MNHEY and CDR2 SMNVEV (reference sequence). CDR3 sequence (DNA): TGTGCCAGCAGTTTAGCCCACAGGGGGGAGCAGTACTTC. Translation gives CASSLAHRGEQYF.

The rearrangement uses TRBV6-1 and TRBJ1-6; the D gene is possibly TRBD1 (5 bases). CDR1 MNHNS and CDR2 SASEGT come from the germline V gene. V was cut by 1 base and J by 9 bases, with 13 bases left in between. The CDR3 has 15 residues. CDR3 sequence (DNA): TGTGCCAGCAGTGAAGGGAGGGGTATCGGTTCACCCCTCCACTTT. It translates to CASSEGRGIGSPLHF.

The rearrangement links TRBV18 to TRBJ2-3; D not resolved. Trimming shortened V by 4 bases and J by 0 bases, and 11 bases separated the two germline ends. Germline V CDR1 and CDR2: KGHSH, LQKENI. CDR3 length equals 15 residues. Written as DNA, the CDR3 is TGTGCCAGCTCACACAGCGCTTCTAGCACAGATACGCAGTATTTT. This codes for CASSHSASSTDTQYF.

The rearrangement links TRBV29-1 to TRBJ2-7, with a weak D call TRBD2 (6 bases). V was cut by 4 bases and J by 2 bases, with 12 bases left in between. CDR3 length: 13 amino acids. Per germline, CDR1 SQVTM and CDR2 ANQGSEA. The CDR3 DNA reads TGCAGCGTTGCTTCGGGGGTGGCCTACGAGCAGTACTTC. Encoded protein: CSVASGVAYEQYF.

CDR3 nucleotide sequence: TGTGCCAGCAGCCAAGGAGGCATCGGACTGGGGGAGCTGTTTTTT. Its translation is CASSQGGIGLGELFF. The gene calls are TRBV3-1 (or the pseudogene TRBV3-2) and TRBJ2-2, with D possibly being TRBD2 (5 bases). Looked up from germline, CDR1 is LGHDT and CDR2 is YNNKEL (reference sequence). Trimming shortened V by 1 base and J by 8 bases, and 14 bases separated the two germline ends. The length of the CDR3 is 15 residues.

This chain connects TRBV5-1 to TRBJ2-1; D is ambiguous. Looked up from germline, CDR1 is SGHRS and CDR2 is YFSETQ. V dropped 0 bases and J dropped 10 bases, with 8 bases sitting between them. The CDR3 consists of 12 residues. Here the CDR3 reads CASSLGRSEQFF. In nucleotides, the CDR3 is TGCGCCAGCAGCTTGGGTCGTTCAGAGCAGTTCTTC. Filled out from reference TRBV5-1 and TRBJ2-1, the complete variable domain reads KAGVTQTPRYLIKTRGQQVTLSCSPISGHRSVSWYQQTPGQGLQFLFEYFSETQRNKGNFPGRFSGRQFSNSRSEMNVSTLELGDSALYLCASSLGRSEQFFGPGTRLTVL.

This clone was counted a single time. The chain carries TRBV11-2 and TRBJ1-3, with a possible D match to TRBD1 (5 bases). Germline values: CDR1 SGHAT, CDR2 FQNNGV. The CDR3 has 16 residues. Trimming took off 1 base at V and 2 bases at J, with 12 bases between the two ends. This chain's CDR3 is CASSLVGKGPGNTIYF. The CDR3 nucleotides read TGTGCCAGCAGCTTAGTAGGGAAGGGGCCTGGAAACACCATATATTTT.

This chain uses TRBV28 with TRBJ2-7; no clear D. The germline CDR1 and CDR2 sequences are MDHEN and SYDVKM. Trimming took off 3 bases at V and 2 bases at J, with 8 bases between the two ends. The CDR3 has 13 amino acids. The CDR3 bases are TGTGCCAGCAGTTTGCGGCGGCCCTACGAGCAGTACGTC. Translated: CASSLRRPYEQYV.

This rearrangement joins TRBV2 to TRBJ2-3; tentative D call: TRBD2 (5 bases). CDR1 is SNHLY and CDR2 is FYNNEI in the germline V gene. The germline V and J ends were trimmed by 7 bases and 8 bases, with 16 bases remaining between them. The CDR3 has 13 amino acids. CDR3 DNA sequence: TGTGCCAGCAAACCTGACTATTCGGGTACGCAGTATTTT. It is translated as CASKPDYSGTQYF.

The gene calls are TRBV5-8 and TRBJ1-3; D might be TRBD1 (6 bases). CDR3 length: 16 amino acids. Germline CDR1 and CDR2: SGHTS and YDEGEE. Trimming removed 0 bases at V and 4 bases at J, with 14 bases between. CDR3: CASSLAARTAGNTIYF. The CDR3 DNA reads TGTGCCAGCAGCTTGGCCGCCAGGACAGCGGGAAACACCATATATTTT.

V and J are TRBV19 and TRBJ1-1; 9 nucleotides match TRBD1. With V trimmed by 4 bases and J by 1 base, 4 bases remained unmatched. The V gene's germline CDR1 is LNHDA and CDR2 SQIVND (reference sequence). The CDR3 runs to 15 residues. Here the CDR3 reads CASSKGTGKNTEAFF. The CDR3 bases are TGTGCCAGTAGTAAAGGGACAGGGAAGAACACTGAAGCTTTCTTT.

This chain uses TRBV7-6 with TRBJ2-1; D not certain. V lost 2 bases and J 9 bases, leaving 14 bases between the germline ends. The germline V gene encodes CDR1 SGHVS and CDR2 FNYEAQ. The CDR3 contains 14 residues. In DNA, the CDR3 is TGTGCCAGCAGCTTAAACGGAGCATTGGGTGAGCAGTTCTTC. Its protein is CASSLNGALGEQFF.

This clone was observed once. The chain combines TRBV7-3 with TRBJ2-6, with D perhaps TRBD1 (5 bases). Germline-derived CDR1 and CDR2 are SGHTA and FQGTGA. V lost 8 bases to trimming and J lost 0 bases, with 20 bases between them. This CDR3 has 18 amino acids. The CDR3: CASAKQAGLGSGANVLTF. CDR3 nucleotide sequence: TGTGCCAGCGCAAAGCAGGCAGGGTTGGGCTCTGGGGCCAACGTCCTGACTTTC.

The chain carries TRBV2 and TRBJ1-2; D is uncertain. The CDR3 has 12 residues. The V gene lost 8 bases and the J gene lost 0 bases, with 7 bases spanning the gap. CDR1 is SNHLY, CDR2 FYNNEI, per germline. In nucleotides, the CDR3 is TGTGCCAGCGGGATCCCTAACTATGGCTACACCTTC. The encoded protein is CASGIPNYGYTF.

The rearrangement links TRBV9 to TRBJ2-3; TRBD2 is a possible D gene (5 bases). Trimming removed 2 bases at V and 1 base at J, with 8 bases between. Germline V gene sequence: CDR1 SGDLS, CDR2 YYNGEE. This CDR3 is 14 amino acids long. The CDR3 sequence: CASSVRTRTDTQYF. CDR3 nucleotides: TGTGCCAGCAGCGTTCGGACTCGCACAGATACGCAGTATTTT.

The V call is TRBV11-2, the J call TRBJ2-7; weak D call: TRBD2 (6 bases). Trimming stripped 6 bases from V and 7 bases from J, with 19 bases between. Looked up from germline, CDR1 is SGHAT and CDR2 is FQNNGV. This CDR3 comprises 14 residues. CDR3 sequence: CASRDLRAGREQYF. DNA of the CDR3: TGTGCCAGCAGGGATCTCCGGGCGGGACGGGAGCAGTACTTC.

The chain couples TRBV3-1 (or the pseudogene TRBV3-2) to TRBJ2-5; tentative D call: TRBD1 (6 bases). V gave up 6 bases and J gave up 4 bases, with 24 bases separating them. This CDR3 comprises 17 residues. The germline gives CDR1 LGHDT, CDR2 YNNKEL (reference sequence). CDR3: CASRLRGGLDAPETQYF. The CDR3, as DNA: TGTGCCAGCAGACTCCGAGGGGGTCTAGACGCGCCAGAGACCCAGTACTTC.

The rearrangement uses TRBV5-4 and TRBJ2-2; 12 bases fit TRBD2. Germline V gives CDR1 SGHNT, CDR2 YYREEE (reference sequence). The CDR3 totals 17 residues. V lost 4 bases to trimming and J lost 0 bases; unmatched junction nucleotides: 4. DNA for the CDR3: TGTGCCAGCAGCGCGGGACTAGCGGGCCCGAACACCGGGGAGCTGTTTTTT. Translating gives CASSAGLAGPNTGELFF.

The V and J genes are TRBV2 and TRBJ1-2; tentative D call: TRBD1 (6 bases). CDR1 is SNHLY and CDR2 is FYNNEI in the germline V gene. V lost 4 bases to trimming and J lost 3 bases, with 24 bases between them. The CDR3 spans 18 residues. DNA of the CDR3: TGTGCCAGCAGTGGAGGACCCCCAGCAGGGGAAGGTCACTATGGCTACACCTTC. Amino acid sequence: CASSGGPPAGEGHYGYTF.

The rearrangement joins TRBV7-2 to TRBJ1-5, with 9 nucleotides matching TRBD1. Germline loops: CDR1 SGHTA, CDR2 FQGNSA. The CDR3 totals 15 residues. V lost 4 bases to trimming and J lost 2 bases; unmatched junction nucleotides: 3. This chain's CDR3 is CASSSQGAGNQPQHF. The DNA for the CDR3 is TGTGCCAGCAGCTCACAGGGGGCAGGCAATCAGCCCCAGCATTTT.